The rows below give T cell receptor beta chains drawn from one sample of a study of blood T cell repertoires in COVID-19. Assay: immunoSEQ multiplex PCR; the TCRdb copy retains only in-frame clones and omits some. The sample records about 81,000 clones, roughly four fifths being singletons. Input material: peripheral blood. Every receptor here comes from a human donor in a cohort sampled during active COVID-19. The CDR3 runs from the conserved cysteine through the conserved F or W. Fields, in order: CDR3 protein, J gene, V gene.

cdr3_aa: CASRTGAETQYF
j_call: TRBJ2-5
v_call: TRBV5-1

cdr3_aa: CASTVSGGSYNEQFF
j_call: TRBJ2-1
v_call: TRBV19

cdr3_aa: CASSSGQGLKQPQHF
j_call: TRBJ1-5
v_call: TRBV28

cdr3_aa: CASSLPGTSAYTGELFF
j_call: TRBJ2-2
v_call: TRBV7-6

cdr3_aa: CASSHPTGSGNTIYF
j_call: TRBJ1-3
v_call: TRBV6-6

cdr3_aa: CASSRDRNQPQHF
j_call: TRBJ1-5
v_call: TRBV11-2

cdr3_aa: CARSFRRGSNQPQHF
j_call: TRBJ1-5
v_call: TRBV5-3

cdr3_aa: CASARVGEGHGYTF
j_call: TRBJ1-2
v_call: TRBV6-5

cdr3_aa: CASAVGGDYNQQFF
j_call: TRBJ2-1
v_call: TRBV5-5

cdr3_aa: CASSEFLSYGYTF
j_call: TRBJ1-2
v_call: TRBV25-1

cdr3_aa: CASSFGETGADTQYF
j_call: TRBJ2-3
v_call: TRBV5-1

cdr3_aa: CASSPPRGGYF
j_call: TRBJ2-7
v_call: TRBV7-3

cdr3_aa: CASSLGLAESTDTQYF
j_call: TRBJ2-3
v_call: TRBV5-1

cdr3_aa: CASSIMVQTARAELFF
j_call: TRBJ2-2
v_call: TRBV19

cdr3_aa: CASSLRRNSPQHF
j_call: TRBJ1-5
v_call: TRBV11-1

cdr3_aa: CASSLMGPEAFF
j_call: TRBJ1-1
v_call: TRBV12-3/TRBV12-4

cdr3_aa: CASSESPGYNEQFF
j_call: TRBJ2-1
v_call: TRBV25-1

cdr3_aa: CASSLAGFRTDTQYF
j_call: TRBJ2-3
v_call: TRBV5-5

cdr3_aa: CASSRTSGGFTDTQYF
j_call: TRBJ2-3
v_call: TRBV5-8

cdr3_aa: CASSPRVAINYGYTF
j_call: TRBJ1-2
v_call: TRBV11-2

cdr3_aa: CASSSRDRVHEQFF
j_call: TRBJ2-1
v_call: TRBV27

cdr3_aa: CASSLVNSNTEAFF
j_call: TRBJ1-1
v_call: TRBV18

cdr3_aa: CASSQVGGSQETQYF
j_call: TRBJ2-5
v_call: TRBV3-1/TRBV3-2

cdr3_aa: CASSSTGPRGTDTQYF
j_call: TRBJ2-3
v_call: TRBV28

cdr3_aa: CASSLTGVEQYF
j_call: TRBJ2-7
v_call: TRBV27